This T cell receptor beta chain was retrieved from a study of T-cell memory formation after mild COVID-19. About this clonotype itself: Its antigen is as yet unknown.

Trimming left V 0 bases short and J 1 base short, with 13 bases between. The CDR3 length is 17 residues. The germline gives CDR1 MGHRA, CDR2 YSYEKL. The study's findings and limits: Pre-infection memory held some responding clones, suggesting pre-existing cross-reactive T cells responded. Whereas later expanders leaned CD4+, clones contracting day 15 to 85 showed a balanced CD4/CD8 makeup.

Employing constant-segment primers, 5'RACE generated TCR alpha and TCR beta cDNA libraries bearing sample barcodes and UMIs. TCRdb ran MiXCR on the 5' RACE reads and lists one entry per CDR3 protein. The profile covers approximately 180,000 distinct CDR3 sequences, with roughly 17% appearing a single time and approximately 2.1% taken by the ten largest. The J gene is TRBJ2-1, the V gene TRBV4-1, with a tentative D call TRBD2 (6 bases). The sequencing input was PBMCs or a T cell subset sorted from them (not recorded which). This TCR was recovered from an adult woman who had mild COVID-19 (a few samples of this study predate the infection). Cell type and time point are not known. CDR3 region: CASSQDRGLTSYNEQFF. Here the CDR3 DNA reads TGCGCCAGCAGCCAAGATAGGGGACTGACATCCTACAATGAGCAGTTCTTC.